The sample holds one count of the clone carrying this TCR beta chain. This CDR3 is 15 amino acids long. Germline V gene lookup returns CDR1 LGHNA and CDR2 YNFKEQ. PCR amplification relied on 60 Vbeta primers (plus 13 Jbeta primers). Clones were read by immunoSEQ multiplex PCR, and TCRdb kept only the in-frame ones, dropping some. The sample has some 170,000 clones; roughly 87% are singletons. This specimen belongs to a study of cytomegalovirus exposure and HLA in healthy donors. This TCR was recovered from a man aged 45-60 years in good health and CMV-seropositive. Sequenced: PBMCs. The V gene is TRBV4-2, the J gene TRBJ2-5; 7 bases fit TRBD1. Near its end, the DNA agrees better with TRBJ2-7, so the J call may be wrong. The DNA of the CDR3 is TGTGCCAGCAGCCCGGGACAGTTAAGCTCCTACGAGCAGTACTTC. This translates into CASSPGQLSSYEQYF.